This entry features one T cell receptor beta chain sequence. This sample stems from a study of blood T cell repertoires in COVID-19. Overall study: Spain, Italy and the United States supplied samples that represented acute and convalescent COVID-19. The analysed material was cDNA or gDNA that came from T cells, B-cell-depleted T cells, or PBMCs.

Germline CDR1 and CDR2: SGHRS and YFSETQ. Trimming took off 0 bases at V and 10 bases at J, with 14 bases between the two ends. The CDR3 sequence is 14 residues long. Original methodology: Amplification from reference gene primers served as the basis for estimated nucleated cell counts. Assay used: immunoSEQ multiplex PCR; TCRdb lists only in-frame clones, some missing. The V and J calls and clone size come from that table; D and trimming were worked out from the DNA. Altogether tens of thousands of clones are present, about 93% being singletons, with the ten largest covering 4.5% to 6.5%. Specimen: peripheral blood. The TCR originated in a human donor in a cohort sampled during active COVID-19. The chain uses TRBV5-1 and TRBJ2-1; D gene unclear. The CDR3 here is CASSLGDSNNEQFF. CDR3 DNA: TGCGCCAGCAGCTTGGGAGATAGCAATAACGAGCAGTTCTTC.